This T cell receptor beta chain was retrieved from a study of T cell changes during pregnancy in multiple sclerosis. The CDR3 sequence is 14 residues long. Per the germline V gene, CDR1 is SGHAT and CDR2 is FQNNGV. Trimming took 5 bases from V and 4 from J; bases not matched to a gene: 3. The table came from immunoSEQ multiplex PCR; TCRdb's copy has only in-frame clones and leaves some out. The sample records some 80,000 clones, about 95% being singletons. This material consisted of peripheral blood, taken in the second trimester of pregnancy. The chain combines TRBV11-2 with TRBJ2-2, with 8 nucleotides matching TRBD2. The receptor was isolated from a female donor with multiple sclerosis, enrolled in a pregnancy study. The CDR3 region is CASSLLAGTGELFF. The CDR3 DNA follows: TGTGCCAGCAGCCTCCTAGCGGGCACCGGGGAGCTGTTTTTT. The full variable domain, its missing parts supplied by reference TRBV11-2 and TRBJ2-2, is EAGVAQSPRYKIIEKRQSVAFWCNPISGHATLYWYQQILGQGPKLLIQFQNNGVVDDSQLPKDRFSAERLKGVDSTLKIQPAKLEDSAVYLCASSLLAGTGELFFGEGSRLTVL.